One and the same sample provided the 26 T cell receptor beta chains below, sequenced in a study of radiotherapy plus CTLA-4 blockade in lung cancer. Measured with immunoSEQ multiplex PCR; TCRdb has only the in-frame clones, and not every one. The sample holds tens of thousands of clones, about 72% seen once. The sample here was peripheral blood, taken from a patient treated with radiotherapy plus ipilimumab. All receptors derive from a human donor with non-small cell lung cancer who had stable disease on radiotherapy plus ipilimumab.

This clone showed up just a few times. The genes are TRBV25-1 and TRBJ1-2, with 7 bases fitting TRBD1. Germline CDR1 reads MGHDK; CDR2 reads SYGVNS. Losses at the gene ends were 1 base for V and 8 bases for J; bases not matched to a gene: 7. The CDR3 extends over 14 amino acids. CDR3 coding DNA: TGTGCCAGCAGTGAATTTAGGACAGGAGACGGCTACACCTTC. Encoded protein: CASSEFRTGDGYTF.

The chain recombines TRBV7-2 with TRBJ1-4, with a possible D match to TRBD1 (5 bases). The CDR3 has 17 residues. The V end was cut by 0 bases, the J end by 7 bases, with 18 bases between. Germline-derived CDR1 and CDR2 are SGHTA and FQGNSA. The CDR3 bases are TGTGCCAGCAGCTTAGCCGGAGCGGCAGGGAATGTTGAAAAACTGTTTTTT. This gives the protein CASSLAGAAGNVEKLFF.

The rearrangement joins TRBV15 to TRBJ2-3, with D uncertain. The CDR3 loop spans 13 amino acids. CDR1 and CDR2 from the germline V gene are LNHNV and YYDKDF (reference sequence). Trimming left V 2 bases short and J 2 bases short, with 5 bases between. CDR3 sequence reads: CATSRRVTDTQYF. DNA for the CDR3: TGTGCCACCAGCAGAAGGGTCACAGATACGCAGTATTTT.

The rearrangement uses TRBV7-8 and TRBJ2-7; tentatively, D is TRBD1 (6 bases). CDR3 length equals 15 residues. V dropped 5 bases and J dropped 2 bases, with 16 bases sitting between them. In germline, CDR1 is SGHVS, CDR2 FQNEAQ. The DNA for the CDR3 is TGTGCCAGCAGCCTCGACAGGAACCCGGCCTACGAGCAGTACTTC. Translating gives CASSLDRNPAYEQYF.

V and J are TRBV2 and TRBJ1-5; D may be TRBD1 (5 bases). Germline assignment: CDR1 SNHLY and CDR2 FYNNEI. The V and J ends lost 2 bases and 4 bases respectively, with 6 bases between them. The CDR3 is 13 amino acids. The CDR3 nucleotides are TGTGCCAGCAGTGAAAGGGGAAATCAGCCCCAGCATTTT. Its protein product is CASSERGNQPQHF.

V gene TRBV5-1 combines with J gene TRBJ1-1, with 7 bases fitting TRBD1. The CDR3 loop spans 16 amino acids. The germline V gene encodes CDR1 SGHRS and CDR2 YFSETQ. V lost 4 bases to trimming and J lost 4 bases; unmatched junction nucleotides: 13. The CDR3 sequence is CASSTMGGQPGTEAFF. CDR3 DNA: TGCGCCAGCAGCACAATGGGGGGACAGCCGGGCACTGAAGCTTTCTTT.

The chain links TRBV6-6 to TRBJ1-1; the D gene is possibly TRBD1 (6 bases). CDR1 and CDR2 from the germline V gene are MNHNY and SVGAGI (reference sequence). The CDR3 covers 14 residues. Trimming pared 6 bases from V and 1 base from J, leaving 12 bases between. The CDR3 here is CASRPQQGNTEAFF. The DNA of the CDR3 is TGTGCCAGCAGACCGCAACAGGGGAACACTGAAGCTTTCTTT.

This chain joins TRBV27 and TRBJ1-1, with D possibly matching TRBD1 (5 bases). The CDR3 sequence is 14 residues long. CDR1 and CDR2 from the germline V gene are MNHEY and SMNVEV (reference sequence). Trimming stripped 2 bases from V and 1 base from J, with 8 bases between. The CDR3 nucleotides are TGTGCCAGCAGTTTAAGTGACAGGAACACTGAAGCTTTCTTT. Protein: CASSLSDRNTEAFF.

This clone has only a few counts. This rearrangement joins TRBV9 to TRBJ1-5; a weak D match, TRBD1 (5 bases). This CDR3 spans 15 amino acids. Germline V gene sequence: CDR1 SGDLS, CDR2 YYNGEE. Between the trimmed V and J ends, which lost 4 bases and 5 bases, there was a span of 16 bases. The CDR3 spells CASSPSRGGDQPQHF. CDR3 nucleotide sequence: TGTGCCAGCAGCCCCAGTCGGGGAGGGGATCAGCCCCAGCATTTT.

V and J are TRBV6-5 and TRBJ1-3, with a tentative D call TRBD1 (5 bases). Germline assignment: CDR1 MNHEY and CDR2 SVGAGI. The CDR3 runs 15 residues. Trimming removed 6 bases at V and 0 bases at J, with 12 bases between. Here the CDR3 reads CASRVTGNSGNTIYF. In DNA, the CDR3 is TGTGCCAGCAGGGTTACAGGAAACTCTGGAAACACCATATATTTT.

V gene TRBV27 combines with J gene TRBJ1-2; 7 bases are shared with TRBD1. Per germline, CDR1 MNHEY and CDR2 SMNVEV (reference sequence). The CDR3 sequence is 12 residues long. Unmatched junction bases numbered 4, after V lost 4 bases and J lost 8 bases. The CDR3 here is CASSSTGHGYTF. CDR3 nucleotides: TGTGCCAGCAGTTCGACAGGGCACGGCTACACCTTC.

The chain carries TRBV28 and TRBJ1-2; D remains unclear. The V gene lost 5 bases and the J gene lost 5 bases, with 15 bases spanning the gap. The CDR3 extends over 14 amino acids. CDR1 MDHEN and CDR2 SYDVKM come from the germline V gene. CDR3 sequence: CASSPPAQLYGYTF. The DNA of the CDR3 is TGTGCCAGCAGTCCCCCGGCTCAGCTGTATGGCTACACCTTC.

This sequence joins TRBV15 and TRBJ2-1; D not resolved. V lost 1 base and J 7 bases, leaving 11 bases between the germline ends. This CDR3 region has 14 residues. Germline CDR1 and CDR2: LNHNV and YYDKDF (reference sequence). CDR3 DNA sequence: TGTGCCACCAGCAGAGCCCGGAGCTCTAATGAGCAGTTCTTC. It encodes CATSRARSSNEQFF.

The chain links TRBV6-1 to TRBJ1-5; possible D gene TRBD1, 5 bases. CDR1 is MNHNS and CDR2 is SASEGT in the germline V gene. The CDR3 is 17 residues long. V shed 4 bases and J shed 0 bases, with 16 bases lying between them. As DNA, the CDR3 is TGTGCCAGCAGTGCGTCCGGGACTATCTATAGCAATCAGCCCCAGCATTTT. Its protein product is CASSASGTIYSNQPQHF.

The rearrangement links TRBV4-3 to TRBJ1-3, with D tentatively TRBD1 (6 bases). The length of the CDR3 is 16 residues. Germline assignment: CDR1 LGHNA and CDR2 YSLEER. Trimming removed 4 bases at V and 2 bases at J, with 15 bases between. The chain's CDR3 is CASSPGDLRPGNTIYF. Written as DNA, the CDR3 is TGCGCCAGCAGCCCAGGGGACCTACGGCCTGGAAACACCATATATTTT.

The gene calls are TRBV6-1 and TRBJ2-2; TRBD1 aligns across 10 bases. Trimming removed 6 bases from V and 3 bases from J; junction bases left unmatched: 4. CDR3 size: 15 residues. CDR1 and CDR2 from the germline V gene are MNHNS and SASEGT. The chain's CDR3 is CASRRQGADTGELFF. As DNA, the CDR3 is TGTGCCAGCAGGAGACAGGGGGCCGACACCGGGGAGCTGTTTTTT.

The chain couples TRBV18 to TRBJ1-1, with TRBD1 as a possible D gene (6 bases). The CDR3 is 12 amino acids. CDR1 is KGHSH and CDR2 is LQKENI in the germline V gene. The V end was cut by 8 bases, the J end by 4 bases, with 11 bases between. For the CDR3, the DNA is TGTGCCAGCGCGCCAGGGGCCACTGAAGCTTTCTTT. The encoded protein is CASAPGATEAFF.

This clone was seen once. The V call is TRBV7-2, the J call TRBJ1-5, with no clear D. CDR1 SGHTA and CDR2 FQGNSA come from the germline V gene. The CDR3 extends over 14 amino acids. V dropped 5 bases and J dropped 4 bases, with 12 bases sitting between them. In DNA, the CDR3 is TGTGCCAGCAGCCCCGGGATACCAAATCAGCCCCAGCATTTT. Its translation: CASSPGIPNQPQHF.

This clone was detected a few times. The rearrangement joins TRBV10-3 to TRBJ2-2, with TRBD1 as a possible D gene (6 bases). Germline CDR1 reads ENHRY; CDR2 reads SYGVKD. CDR3 length equals 15 residues. V lost 4 bases to trimming and J lost 0 bases, with 9 bases between them. Here the CDR3 DNA reads TGTGCCATCAGTGTAGGGACACCGAACACCGGGGAGCTGTTTTTT. It encodes CAISVGTPNTGELFF.

This clone has more than one count but fewer than ten. The chain recombines TRBV7-9 with TRBJ1-6; D possibly corresponds to TRBD1 (6 bases). The CDR3 consists of 15 residues. The ends were cut back, 1 base at V and 9 bases at J, with 13 bases in the middle. Germline CDR1 reads SEHNR; CDR2 reads FQNEAQ (reference sequence). The CDR3 sequence: CASSLVGGSSSPLHF. CDR3 DNA: TGTGCCAGCAGCTTAGTAGGGGGATCTTCTTCACCCCTCCACTTT.

V and J are TRBV28 and TRBJ1-2, with 8 bases matching TRBD1. CDR1 is MDHEN and CDR2 is SYDVKM in the germline V gene. CDR3 length: 15 residues. Germline trimming cut 7 bases from V and 3 bases from J; bases unmatched to any gene: 10. This CDR3 is CASTGGGGYDYGYTF. The CDR3 DNA reads TGTGCCAGCACAGGGGGCGGCGGGTATGACTATGGCTACACCTTC.

This clone has a single count. This chain links TRBV6-1 with TRBJ2-1, with TRBD1 as a possible D gene (6 bases). The germline V gene has CDR1 MNHNS and CDR2 SASEGT. The CDR3 loop spans 13 amino acids. V lost 6 bases, J lost 7 bases, and 13 bases lay in between. The CDR3 coding sequence is TGTGCCAGCAGGAAAACAGGGTGGAATGAGCAGTTCTTC. Its translation: CASRKTGWNEQFF.

The chain links TRBV4-2 to TRBJ1-1, with D hard to call. CDR3 length: 15 residues. The V and J ends lost 3 bases and 0 bases respectively, with 11 bases between them. Germline V gives CDR1 LGHNA, CDR2 YNFKEQ. CDR3 sequence (DNA): TGTGCCAGCAGCCAGGGAGAGCGGCTGAACACTGAAGCTTTCTTT. As protein: CASSQGERLNTEAFF.

The rearrangement uses TRBV18 and TRBJ1-2, with TRBD1 matching over 7 bases. The trim removed 1 base at V and 4 bases at J, leaving 6 bases unmatched. Germline CDR1 and CDR2: KGHSH and LQKENI. This CDR3 comprises 15 residues. The CDR3 region has the DNA TGTGCCAGCTCACCACGCCGGGACAGACCCTATGGCTACACCTTC. Translated, it gives CASSPRRDRPYGYTF.

The V call is TRBV7-9, the J call TRBJ2-7; 7 positions match TRBD2. The germline CDR1 and CDR2 sequences are SEHNR and FQNEAQ (reference sequence). The V gene end was trimmed by 3 bases and the J gene end by 1 base; junction bases not matched to a gene: 9. The CDR3 is 16 amino acids. The CDR3 DNA is TGTGCCAGCAGCTTTAGGGGCGGGGGAGTATCCTACGAGCAGTACTTC. Protein sequence: CASSFRGGGVSYEQYF.

This chain links TRBV27 with TRBJ1-2; the D is unclear. Germline V gene data show CDR1 as MNHEY and CDR2 as SMNVEV (reference sequence). With 0 bases removed from V and 3 bases from J, the gap between germline ends came to 5 bases. This CDR3 contains 13 residues. The CDR3 loop reads CASSLSIYYGYTF. The CDR3 bases are TGTGCCAGCAGTTTATCGATTTACTATGGCTACACCTTC.